Listed below are T cell receptor beta chains from one sample, sequenced in a study of shared clonotypes between healthy human individuals. TCRdb's table, derived via immunoSEQ multiplex PCR, lists solely in-frame clones and lacks some. Among 730,000 or so clones, around 72% were seen once, and the ten largest hold approximately 2%. Sequencing used memory CD4+ T cells sorted from blood. The receptor source for this set is a woman aged 30 to 39 in good health. Each CDR3 is given with its conserved first and last residue. Each record gives: clone size, D gene, J gene, V gene, CDR3 protein, CDR3 DNA. The D gene is left open where the match is weak. Clone size is shown for a subset of rows, as once, few, many or a class of expanded clone.

once	TRBD2	TRBJ2-6	TRBV6-1	CASSDWREVSGANVLTF	TGTGCCAGCAGTGATTGGCGGGAGGTCTCTGGGGCCAACGTCCTGACTTTC
-	TRBD2	TRBJ2-2	TRBV14	CASSQGEIWRESGELFF	TGTGCCAGCAGCCAGGGGGAGATCTGGCGGGAGAGCGGGGAGCTGTTTTTT
few	-	TRBJ2-7	TRBV9	CASSVTGTSYEQYF	TGTGCCAGCAGCGTTACAGGGACCTCCTACGAGCAGTACTTC
-	-	TRBJ1-2	TRBV12-5	CASGLVVRGGDNYGYTF	TGTGCTAGTGGTTTGGTCGTCCGGGGCGGGGATAACTATGGCTACACCTTC
-	TRBD2	TRBJ2-7	TRBV11-2	CASSASGEASYEQYF	TGTGCCAGCAGCGCTAGCGGGGAAGCGTCCTACGAGCAGTACTTC
-	TRBD2	TRBJ2-3	TRBV7-8	CASRPGTSGSQRSDTQYF	TGTGCCAGCAGGCCCGGGACTAGCGGGTCCCAGAGGTCAGATACGCAGTATTTT
-	TRBD2	TRBJ2-1	TRBV7-9	CASSLPGGAISNEQFF	TGTGCCAGCAGCTTACCGGGAGGGGCCATAAGCAATGAGCAGTTCTTC
-	TRBD2	TRBJ2-7	TRBV28	CASSLRTSGRTWYEQYF	TGTGCCAGCAGTTTAAGGACTAGCGGGAGGACATGGTACGAGCAGTACTTC
once	TRBD2	TRBJ2-1	TRBV7-8	CASSRHREDKDEQFF	TGTGCCAGCAGCAGACACCGGGAGGATAAAGATGAGCAGTTCTTC
-	-	TRBJ2-3	TRBV9	CASSVGPDTQYF	TGTGCCAGCAGCGTAGGACCAGATACGCAGTATTTT